This TCR beta chain was captured in a study of T-cell reconstitution after alpha-beta-depleted transplantation in children. Molecular barcoding with unique molecular identifiers was used for the TCRbeta library. TCRdb processed the PCR reads anew with MiXCR; each CDR3 protein has one entry. The data contain hundreds of thousands of distinct CDR3 sequences, 15% to 20% of them singletons. Trimming at V came to 10 bases and at J to 1 base, leaving 2 bases not matched to a gene. CDR3 size: 13 residues. Per the germline V gene, CDR1 is KGHDR and CDR2 is SFDVKD. The material sequenced was PBMCs from the stem cell graft donor, taken from the stem cell graft. The clonotype originates from a human donor who donated a stem cell graft to a child with acute myeloid leukemia. The rearrangement links TRBV24-1 to TRBJ2-2; 7 bases fit TRBD1. DNA of the CDR3: TGTGCCACAACAGGGGTGAACACCGGGGAGCTGTTTTTT. Protein: CATTGVNTGELFF.